A single T cell receptor (beta chain) is shown here with its context. Unique molecular identifiers were used in preparing the TCRbeta library. TCRdb reanalysed the PCR reads using MiXCR and keeps one entry per CDR3 protein. The table records about 540,000 distinct CDR3 sequences, approximately 20% of them present only once. The record originates from a study of T-cell reconstitution after alpha-beta-depleted transplantation in children. This sample comprised PBMCs from the stem cell graft donor, obtained from the stem cell graft. The source is a human donor who donated a stem cell graft to a child with acute lymphoblastic leukemia.

The CDR3 DNA is TGCAGTGCTAGAGAGGAGGTGGATGAGCAGTTCTTC. Its translation is CSAREEVDEQFF. The chain employs TRBV20-1 and TRBJ2-1; D is possibly TRBD2 (5 bases). Germline lookup yields CDR1 DFQATT and CDR2 SNEGSKA (reference sequence). Between the trimmed V and J ends, which lost 0 bases and 8 bases, there was a span of 8 bases. The CDR3 runs to 12 residues.